One sample yielded the 17 T cell receptor beta chains listed below, sequenced in a study of siplizumab effects on memory and regulatory T cells (dated by TCRdb to between 2018 and 2021). The library relied on the immunoSEQ multiplex PCR assay. TCRdb's version of the immuneACCESS table is confined to in-frame rearrangements and falls short of the full clone set. An unresolved V gene accounts for under half of the shortfall where checked; the remainder is of unknown origin. Within this sample are roughly 110,000 clones, with about 94% of them counted one time only. Roughly 0.17% of the sample comes from the top ten. The source material was non-Treg CD4+ T cells sorted from blood. The cell subset or site label here, explained by the study, means: FACS-sorted unstimulated CD4+ non-regulatory T cells. The receptors stem from a human donor in good health.

This clone was seen only a few times. The CDR3: CASGSARGVYGYTF. CDR3 nucleotides: TGTGCCAGCGGCTCGGCGAGGGGGGTCTATGGCTACACCTTC. The V and J genes are TRBV28 and TRBJ1-2; maybe TRBD1 (6 bases). V was shortened by 8 bases and J by 4 bases, with 17 bases between the two germline ends. The CDR3 consists of 14 residues. Germline lookup yields CDR1 MDHEN and CDR2 SYDVKM.

V and J are TRBV19 and TRBJ2-1; a possible D gene is TRBD1 (5 bases). Trimming removed 5 bases at V and 6 bases at J, with 11 bases between. CDR1 and CDR2 from the germline V gene are LNHDA and SQIVND (reference sequence). The CDR3 is 13 amino acids. CDR3 protein: CASSCQGCNEQFF. Here the CDR3 DNA reads TGTGCCAGTAGTTGCCAGGGCTGCAATGAGCAGTTCTTC.

This chain joins TRBV7-9 and TRBJ2-3; perhaps D is TRBD1 or TRBD2 (6 bases each). The CDR3 runs 13 residues. Germline CDR1 reads SEHNR; CDR2 reads FQNEAQ (reference sequence). Trimming left V 4 bases short and J 4 bases short, with 9 bases between. CDR3 protein: CASSSGGPDTQYF. CDR3 bases: TGTGCCAGCAGCTCCGGGGGCCCAGATACGCAGTATTTT.

The genes are TRBV6-5 and TRBJ1-4; 9 bases map to TRBD1. Per germline, CDR1 MNHEY and CDR2 SVGAGI. The CDR3 covers 14 residues. The ends lost 6 bases at V and 8 bases at J; junction bases unmatched: 7. The CDR3 DNA reads as TGTGCCAGCAGCAACAGGGGGCGGTACGAAAAACTGTTTTTT. Translated, it gives CASSNRGRYEKLFF.

V gene TRBV7-3 combines with J gene TRBJ2-5; TRBD2 matches at 7 bases. The CDR3 sequence is 15 residues long. Per germline, CDR1 SGHTA and CDR2 FQGTGA. V lost 0 bases to trimming and J lost 2 bases; unmatched junction nucleotides: 3. The DNA for the CDR3 is TGTGCCAGCAGCTTAACGGGACTACTACAAGAGACCCAGTACTTC. This gives the protein CASSLTGLLQETQYF.

The genes are TRBV19 and TRBJ1-3; D is possibly TRBD1 (5 bases). This CDR3 is 17 amino acids long. V lost 6 bases to trimming and J lost 0 bases, with 18 bases between them. Germline-derived CDR1 and CDR2 are LNHDA and SQIVND (reference sequence). Here the CDR3 DNA reads TGTGCCAGTAGGGAGGGACGGGGGGAATACTCTGGAAACACCATATATTTT. Translated, it gives CASREGRGEYSGNTIYF.

The rearrangement links TRBV30 to TRBJ1-3, with D possibly matching TRBD1 (6 bases). Germline lookup yields CDR1 GTSNPN and CDR2 SVGIG (reference sequence). The germline V and J ends were trimmed by 1 base and 12 bases, with 19 bases remaining between them. This CDR3 region has 14 residues. CDR3 in amino acids: CAWSGRTANRVIYF. DNA for the CDR3: TGTGCCTGGAGTGGTCGGACGGCGAACAGGGTCATATATTTT.

The J gene is TRBJ1-4, the V gene TRBV6-1; no clear D gene. Trimming cost V 7 bases and J 4 bases, with 16 bases left between them. The CDR3 runs 15 residues. Germline CDR1 MNHNS, CDR2 SASEGT. CDR3 DNA: TGTGCCAGCACTCCTTTCCAGGCGGGTAATGAAAAACTGTTTTTT. Translated: CASTPFQAGNEKLFF.

The V call is TRBV7-2, the J call TRBJ1-2, with TRBD1 as a possible D gene (5 bases). Looked up from germline, CDR1 is SGHTA and CDR2 is FQGNSA. V was shortened by 4 bases and J by 8 bases, with 17 bases between the two germline ends. This CDR3 spans 14 amino acids. CDR3 DNA sequence: TGTGCCAGCAGCTATACGTTTGTGGGGGTCGGCTACACCTTC. This codes for CASSYTFVGVGYTF. The entire variable domain, with the rest obtained from reference TRBV7-2 and TRBJ1-2, is as follows: GAGVSQSPSNKVTEKGKDVELRCDPISGHTALYWYRQSLGQGLEFLIYFQGNSAPDKSGLPSDRFSAERTGGSVSTLTIQRTQQEDSAVYLCASSYTFVGVGYTFGSGTRLTVV.

The chain carries TRBV19 and TRBJ1-5, with D perhaps TRBD1 (5 bases). Germline-derived CDR1 and CDR2 are LNHDA and SQIVND (reference sequence). The CDR3 contains 13 residues. V dropped 3 bases and J dropped 7 bases, with 10 bases sitting between them. The CDR3 coding sequence is TGTGCCAGTAGTATCCCGGGGGGGCAGCCCCAGCATTTT. Translation gives CASSIPGGQPQHF.

The chain uses TRBV4-1 and TRBJ1-5; D gene ambiguous. CDR3 size: 13 residues. The germline V gene encodes CDR1 MGHRA and CDR2 YSYEKL. Trimming removed 4 bases from V and 2 bases from J, with 6 bases in between. This CDR3 is CASSLSGNQPQHF. The CDR3 nucleotides read TGCGCCAGCAGCCTTTCGGGCAATCAGCCCCAGCATTTT.

A few counts support this clone. This chain connects TRBV11-3 to TRBJ2-5, with D unclear. The CDR3 is 12 amino acids. Trimming took 0 bases from V and 5 from J, leaving 4 bases between them. CDR1 is SGHNT and CDR2 is YENEEA in the germline V gene. CDR3: CASSLDGETQYF. CDR3 sequence (DNA): TGTGCCAGCAGCTTAGATGGGGAGACCCAGTACTTC. The whole variable domain, remainder taken from reference TRBV11-3 and TRBJ2-5, is EAGVVQSPRYKIIEKKQPVAFWCNPISGHNTLYWYLQNLGQGPELLIRYENEEAVDDSQLPKDRFSAERLKGVDSTLKIQPAELGDSAVYLCASSLDGETQYFGPGTRLLVL.

The chain links TRBV18 to TRBJ1-2; D call uncertain. Looked up from germline, CDR1 is KGHSH and CDR2 is LQKENI. The CDR3 is 13 residues long. V gave up 3 bases and J gave up 2 bases, with 7 bases separating them. The CDR3 region is CASSPQENYGYTF. The CDR3 DNA is TGTGCCAGCTCACCCCAGGAGAACTATGGCTACACCTTC.

V and J are TRBV18 and TRBJ1-2; maybe TRBD1 (5 bases). The V and J ends lost 6 bases and 1 base respectively, with 18 bases between them. The CDR3 has 16 residues. CDR1 and CDR2 (germline): KGHSH, LQKENI. CDR3 residues: CASSTYSPGVNYGYTF. The CDR3 DNA reads TGTGCCAGCTCCACCTACAGCCCGGGGGTTAACTATGGCTACACCTTC.

This clone appeared once. V and J are TRBV5-4 and TRBJ2-5; D unresolved. Germline V CDR1 and CDR2: SGHNT, YYREEE (reference sequence). The CDR3 extends over 14 amino acids. V was trimmed by 1 base and J by 1 base, leaving 8 bases between them. As DNA, the CDR3 is TGTGCCAGCAGCTTGACGGGCAGCCAAGAGACCCAGTACTTC. This translates into CASSLTGSQETQYF.

This chain joins TRBV2 and TRBJ2-7, with no clear D. The germline V gene has CDR1 SNHLY and CDR2 FYNNEI. The CDR3 totals 12 residues. The germline V and J ends were trimmed by 7 bases and 0 bases, with 7 bases remaining between them. CDR3 in amino acids: CASNDFSYEQYF. CDR3 in DNA: TGTGCCAGCAATGACTTCTCCTACGAGCAGTACTTC.

J is TRBJ1-5 and V is TRBV19; no reliable D call. This CDR3 has 16 amino acids. V was cut by 3 bases and J by 0 bases, with 12 bases left in between. Germline CDR1 reads LNHDA; CDR2 reads SQIVND (reference sequence). For the CDR3, the DNA is TGTGCCAGTAGTATCGCCACTTTCTATAGCAATCAGCCCCAGCATTTT. Its protein product is CASSIATFYSNQPQHF.